The source of this T cell receptor beta chain is a study of blood T cell repertoires in COVID-19. About the study: Sites in the United States, Italy and Spain provided acute and convalescent COVID-19 samples. PBMCs, B-cell-depleted T cells, or T cells were the source of the cDNA or gDNA that made up the material.

Trimming stripped 4 bases from V and 4 bases from J, with 19 bases between. The CDR3 consists of 17 residues. CDR1 and CDR2 (germline): MGHRA, YSYEKL. Original processing notes: Amplifying reference gene primers gave estimates of nucleated cell counts. TCRdb's copy holds only in-frame clones and misses some; the assay was immunoSEQ multiplex PCR. The DNA was the basis for D and trimming; V, J and clone size are from that table. Of 95,000 or so clones listed, 70% to 85% are singletons. This receptor was obtained from a human donor in a cohort sampled during active COVID-19. Input material: peripheral blood. V is TRBV4-1 and J is TRBJ1-4; D might be TRBD1 (6 bases). The CDR3 bases are TGCGCCAGCAGCCCCGGGGGGGGCGGAAGAATTAATGAAAAACTGTTTTTT. Its protein is CASSPGGGGRINEKLFF.